This TCR beta chain emerged from a study of STAT3 mutations in large granular lymphocyte leukemia. Whole-study findings and limits: Every T-cell large granular lymphocyte leukemia patient had at least one immunodominant TCR beta clonotype.

CDR3 length equals 15 residues. Trimming stripped 5 bases from V and 4 bases from J, with 14 bases between. CDR1 and CDR2 (germline): SGHVS, FNYEAQ. A few counts support this clone. Antigen unknown. Data came from immunoSEQ multiplex PCR; TCRdb stores just in-frame clones and leaves some out. The data hold thousands of clones, with 92% observed a single time. Sequencing was performed on peripheral blood mononuclear cells. This receptor was identified in a man between 60 and 70 years old with T-cell large granular lymphocyte leukemia. Some clones in this sample may be carry-over from other donors' samples. The chain joins TRBV7-6 to TRBJ2-2; D may be TRBD1 or TRBD2 (5 bases each). The CDR3 bases are TGTGCCAGCAGCCCTAGCCAGGGCATCACCGGGGAGCTGTTTTTT. The encoded protein is CASSPSQGITGELFF.